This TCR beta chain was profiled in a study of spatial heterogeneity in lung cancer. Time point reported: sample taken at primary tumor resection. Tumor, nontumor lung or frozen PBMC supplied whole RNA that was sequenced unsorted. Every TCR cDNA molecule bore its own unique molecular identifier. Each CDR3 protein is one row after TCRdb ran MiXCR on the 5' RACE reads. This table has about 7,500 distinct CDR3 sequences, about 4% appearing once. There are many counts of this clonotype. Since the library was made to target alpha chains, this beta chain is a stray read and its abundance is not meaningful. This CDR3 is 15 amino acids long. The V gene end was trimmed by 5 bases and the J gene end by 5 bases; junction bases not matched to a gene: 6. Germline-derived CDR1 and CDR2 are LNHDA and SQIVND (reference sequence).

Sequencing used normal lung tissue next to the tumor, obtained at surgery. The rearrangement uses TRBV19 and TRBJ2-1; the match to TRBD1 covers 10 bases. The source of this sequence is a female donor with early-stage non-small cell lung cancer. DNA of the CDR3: TGTGCCAGTAGTGTTCCGGGACAGGGGAACAATGAGCAGTTCTTC. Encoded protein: CASSVPGQGNNEQFF.